The 5 T cell receptor beta chains below come from one sample, sequenced in a study of siplizumab effects on memory and regulatory T cells. This table comes from immunoSEQ multiplex PCR, and its TCRdb copy is limited to in-frame clones, with some not included. The table has about 56,000 clones, just over 95% seen once. The sample consisted of naive CD8+ T cells sorted from blood. The receptor set was obtained from a human donor in good health.

This clone was recorded once. This sequence joins TRBV30 and TRBJ2-1; D unclear. V was shortened by 4 bases and J by 8 bases, with 15 bases between the two germline ends. Per germline, CDR1 GTSNPN and CDR2 SVGIG (reference sequence). CDR3 size: 13 residues. The CDR3, as DNA: TGTGCCTGGAATTTGGAAAGGGTTGATGAGCAGTTCTTC. It is translated as CAWNLERVDEQFF.

The chain links TRBV27 to TRBJ2-5; D possibly corresponds to TRBD2 (6 bases). Trimming shortened V by 2 bases and J by 4 bases, and 23 bases separated the two germline ends. The CDR3 is made up of 18 amino acids. CDR1 MNHEY and CDR2 SMNVEV come from the germline V gene (reference sequence). The CDR3, as DNA: TGTGCCAGCAGTTTAGTGGGTCACCCGGGAATGGGGGGAGAGACCCAGTACTTC. It is translated as CASSLVGHPGMGGETQYF.

The chain is built from TRBV19 and TRBJ2-7, with a possible D match to TRBD2 (5 bases). Germline V gives CDR1 LNHDA, CDR2 SQIVND (reference sequence). CDR3 length: 13 amino acids. Trimming shortened V by 3 bases and J by 7 bases, and 13 bases separated the two germline ends. As DNA, the CDR3 is TGTGCCAGTAGTATTCAGGCACCGGGAGAGCAGTACTTC. Amino acids: CASSIQAPGEQYF.

This clone was observed once. The chain joins TRBV7-9 to TRBJ1-2; 8 bases line up with TRBD1. There are 15 residues in the CDR3. Germline CDR1 and CDR2: SEHNR and FQNEAQ (reference sequence). V gave up 1 base and J gave up 7 bases; unmatched junction bases: 8. The CDR3 protein is CASSLEVRGLRGYTF. The CDR3 DNA reads TGTGCCAGCAGCTTAGAGGTCAGGGGGCTGCGTGGCTACACCTTC.

The chain carries TRBV10-3 and TRBJ2-7, with D perhaps TRBD1 (6 bases). Germline loops: CDR1 ENHRY, CDR2 SYGVKD. This CDR3 spans 14 amino acids. Trimming left V 0 bases short and J 7 bases short, with 13 bases between. The CDR3 DNA reads as TGTGCCATCAGTGAGTCAGGGTACAGGGTTGAGCAGTACTTC. Residues: CAISESGYRVEQYF.